Described below is a single T cell receptor beta chain sequence and its context. It lacks a known antigen. One base away there is no much larger clone; base qualities are not given. Libraries were made using PCR. TCRdb records Illumina HiSeq 2500 as the sequencer. To reduce PCR and sequencing biases, unique molecular identifiers were incorporated into the TCR beta cDNA libraries. Some 500,000 cDNA molecules were obtained for every 1 to 10 million input T cells, so each molecule roughly corresponded to one T cell. The same protocol used for the earlier healthy control dataset was applied to prepare and sequence the patient libraries. Within a given batch, samples were prepared together, multiplexed and sequenced on the same HiSeq lane. As for how the authors treated the data: Raw barcoded reads were processed with MIGEC, and single-read molecular identifier groups were discarded before consensus assembly and CDR3 extraction. VDJtools was used for post-analysis of the clonotype tables, and diversity was normalized by down-sampling every dataset to the size of the smallest sample. To correct batch-related cross-sample contamination, repertoire overlap clustering matched CDR3 amino acid sequences but not nucleotide sequences. TCRdb applied fastp at Q25 and MiXCR to the public reads, then kept only in-frame beta chains. Each entry merges the rows of one CDR3 protein and shows their most common DNA and genes. The V and J calls and clone size are TCRdb's, not the authors'. The sample table contains about 430,000 distinct CDR3 sequences; only one count was recorded for approximately 37% of them. The ten largest clonotypes hold 6% to 9% of the sample.

This specimen comes from a study of post-analysis software for immune sequencing data (dated by TCRdb to between 2014 and 2017). At the level of the whole study: Disease courses on record covered relapsing-remitting, secondary progressive and progressive-relapsing multiple sclerosis, though some patients had no subtype annotation. A subset of samples was prepared in parallel using single-end sample barcoding, then pooled and co-amplified after Illumina adapter ligation. Patient repertoires were compared against about a dozen previously published healthy control repertoires from donors aged about 6 to 26 years. What the authors observed across the whole study: The control group was slightly older than the multiple sclerosis patient group. Significantly lower normalized Chao1 diversity was found in multiple sclerosis patients than in controls, suggesting substantial peripheral T-cell clonal expansion. Direct clustering with F measure showed strong co-clustering of samples prepared in the same batch, prompting a batch-effect correction. Patients showed significantly higher frequencies than controls for a handful of TRBV segments, among them TRBV5-6, TRBV5-1 and TRBV20-1.

The V and J ends are trimmed by 3 bases and 2 bases, leaving 8 bases between them. CDR1 and CDR2 were assigned from the germline V gene (reference sequence) as PRHDT and FYEKMQ. The cysteine opens and the phenylalanine closes a CDR3 of 15 amino acids. Only CDR3 DNA is held: 45 bases, read in frame from base 1. To demonstrate the VDJtools post-analysis software, the study profiled TCR beta repertoires from the peripheral blood of around 13 young patients with multiple sclerosis. Multiple sclerosis patients were children and adolescents aged roughly 6 to 17 years. The chain is made from TRBV13 and TRBJ2-6, with TRBD1 perhaps the D gene, on 6 matching bases. The sample was blood. The receptor's source is a girl aged 2 to 9 with multiple sclerosis. Read as DNA, the sequence is TGTGCCAGCAGCTTTCGGACAGCTGGGGCCAACGTCCTGACTTTC. Its product reads: CASSFRTAGANVLTF.